These T cell receptor beta chains were read from a single sample in a study of beta chain features in type 1 diabetes. Libraries were prepared by immunoSEQ multiplex PCR; TCRdb keeps only in-frame clonotypes and omits some of them. The data show about 28,000 clones, 65% seen once. Specimen: Tregs from blood. The source is a woman younger than 45 with type 1 diabetes. CDR3s leave out the opening cysteine and the closing phenylalanine or tryptophan. A D gene is named only where the DNA matches it firmly.

CDR3aa: ASSFLQNTEAF
d_gene: -
j_gene: TRBJ1-1
v_gene: TRBV11-2

CDR3aa: ASSRAQPQH
d_gene: -
j_gene: TRBJ1-5
v_gene: TRBV28

CDR3aa: ASSLRAGSNEQF
d_gene: -
j_gene: TRBJ2-1
v_gene: TRBV5-1

CDR3aa: AWTSQETQY
d_gene: -
j_gene: TRBJ2-5
v_gene: TRBV30

CDR3aa: ASSYPQGQTRETQY
d_gene: TRBD1
j_gene: TRBJ2-5
v_gene: TRBV6-6

CDR3aa: ASSLGGDLNTEAF
d_gene: -
j_gene: TRBJ1-1
v_gene: TRBV7-3

CDR3aa: ASGLAQETQY
d_gene: -
j_gene: TRBJ2-5
v_gene: TRBV6-5

CDR3aa: ASSYGGPGNQPQH
d_gene: -
j_gene: TRBJ1-5
v_gene: TRBV6-6

CDR3aa: ASSPATGGEQY
d_gene: -
j_gene: TRBJ2-7
v_gene: TRBV18

CDR3aa: ASSRGLAGGGNIQY
d_gene: TRBD2
j_gene: TRBJ2-4
v_gene: TRBV5-6

CDR3aa: AWRPGELNGYA
d_gene: -
j_gene: TRBJ1-2
v_gene: TRBV30

CDR3aa: ASSRGVHEQF
d_gene: TRBD2
j_gene: TRBJ2-1
v_gene: TRBV5-4

CDR3aa: ASSVPGQGSWEQY
d_gene: TRBD1
j_gene: TRBJ2-7
v_gene: TRBV7-9

CDR3aa: ASSLVGGTGVVNEQF
d_gene: TRBD1
j_gene: TRBJ2-1
v_gene: TRBV7-2

CDR3aa: ATSLASSTDTQY
d_gene: TRBD2
j_gene: TRBJ2-3
v_gene: TRBV6-1

CDR3aa: AISVGQTFYEQY
d_gene: TRBD1
j_gene: TRBJ2-7
v_gene: TRBV10-3